This T cell receptor beta chain was identified during a study of T cell clonotyping in hematopoietic cell transplantation. Study-wide findings and caveats: Graft donor and pretransplant recipient Inverse Simpson Index values predicted broader posttransplant TCR diversity. After transplant, recipient diversity fell while pathologically expanded clonotypes grew through day 180. No sorting was done, leaving CD4 and CD8 contributions mixed. At the given depth, recipient repertoires were over 97% de novo clonotypes.

Germline V gene lookup returns CDR1 SGDLS and CDR2 YYNGEE. The trim removed 4 bases at V and 3 bases at J, leaving 9 bases unmatched. This CDR3 is built from 15 residues. The table came from immunoSEQ multiplex PCR; TCRdb's copy has only in-frame clones and leaves some out. The profile shows 35,000 to 45,000 clones, 88% of them singletons. Comments on this clone: Its antigen is currently unknown.

Sequencing input: peripheral blood mononuclear cells. This TCR was sampled from a middle-aged woman in good health. Some clones in this sample may be carry-over from other donors' samples. This chain uses TRBV9 with TRBJ2-7, with TRBD2 identical over 8 bases. The chain's CDR3 is CASSSTSGLVYEQYF. The DNA for the CDR3 is TGTGCCAGCAGCTCCACTAGCGGATTGGTCTACGAGCAGTACTTC.